This passage covers 4 T cell receptor beta chains from one sample sequenced in a study of beta chain features in type 1 diabetes. These receptors' targets are unknown. Every isolated RNA sample was fully reverse transcribed, so sequencing captured expressed TCRB transcripts. TCRdb keeps only in-frame clones here, not all; method: immunoSEQ multiplex PCR. This sample carries a few hundred thousand clones, around 13% of them seen once, and the ten largest clones take approximately 0.01%. Regarding the study as a whole: Among patients with Type 1 diabetes, TCRB CDR3s were moderately but significantly shorter in every one of the four CD4+ subsets.

The sample consisted of naive CD4+ T cells from blood. The receptors originated from a woman aged 18-35 years with type 1 diabetes.

This chain connects TRBV9 to TRBJ1-2; weak D call: TRBD1 (6 bases). Deletions cut 4 bases from V and 0 bases from J, with 10 bases between. The CDR3 sequence is 14 residues long. The germline CDR1 and CDR2 sequences are SGDLS and YYNGEE. CDR3 in amino acids: CASSTTGTNYGYTF. CDR3 coding DNA: TGTGCCAGCAGCACTACAGGGACTAACTATGGCTACACCTTC. The whole variable domain, remainder taken from reference TRBV9 and TRBJ1-2, is DSGVTQTPKHLITATGQRVTLRCSPRSGDLSVYWYQQSLDQGLQFLIQYYNGEERAKGNILERFSAQQFPDLHSELNLSSLELGDSALYFCASSTTGTNYGYTFGSGTRLTVV.

This clone has just a few counts. V usage is TRBV2 and J usage is TRBJ1-2; no clear D. The V end lost 2 bases, the J end lost 3 bases, and 4 bases lay between the germline ends. The germline V gene has CDR1 SNHLY and CDR2 FYNNEI. This CDR3 has 12 amino acids. CDR3 protein: CASSERDYGYTF. The CDR3 DNA is TGTGCCAGCAGTGAACGAGACTATGGCTACACCTTC. The full variable domain, in which reference TRBV2 and TRBJ1-2 provide the parts outside the CDR3, is EPEVTQTPSHQVTQMGQEVILRCVPISNHLYFYWYRQILGQKVEFLVSFYNNEISEKSEIFDDQFSVERPDGSNFTLKIRSTKLEDSAMYFCASSERDYGYTFGSGTRLTVV.

This clone was seen a few times. V usage is TRBV7-8 and J usage is TRBJ2-7, with no clear D. This CDR3 has 11 residues. Germline V gene sequence: CDR1 SGHVS, CDR2 FQNEAQ. The V and J ends lost 4 bases and 8 bases respectively, with 9 bases between them. The CDR3 loop is CASSSAQKQYF. CDR3 bases: TGTGCCAGCAGCTCAGCACAGAAGCAGTACTTC.

This clone was picked up a small number of times. Other DNA sequences within the sample encode an identical CDR3. This CDR3 is CASSRGGPYNEQFF. CDR3 DNA: TGTGCCAGCAGCCGGGGGGGGCCCTACAATGAGCAGTTCTTC. This chain links TRBV6-5 with TRBJ2-1; 8 positions match TRBD2. V was pared by 6 bases and J by 2 bases, with 3 bases of the junction left unmatched. Germline assignment: CDR1 MNHEY and CDR2 SVGAGI. The CDR3 totals 14 residues.